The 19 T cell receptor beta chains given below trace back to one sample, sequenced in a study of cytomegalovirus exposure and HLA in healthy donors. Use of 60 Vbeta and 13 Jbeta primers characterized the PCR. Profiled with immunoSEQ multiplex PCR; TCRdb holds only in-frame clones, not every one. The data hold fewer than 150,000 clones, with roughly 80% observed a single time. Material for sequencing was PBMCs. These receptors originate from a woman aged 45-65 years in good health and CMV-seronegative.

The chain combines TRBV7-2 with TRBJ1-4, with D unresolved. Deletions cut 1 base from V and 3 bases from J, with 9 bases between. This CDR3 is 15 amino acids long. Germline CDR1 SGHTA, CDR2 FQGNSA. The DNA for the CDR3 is TGTGCCAGCAGCTTAGATTCGGGTTCTAATGAAAAACTGTTTTTT. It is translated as CASSLDSGSNEKLFF.

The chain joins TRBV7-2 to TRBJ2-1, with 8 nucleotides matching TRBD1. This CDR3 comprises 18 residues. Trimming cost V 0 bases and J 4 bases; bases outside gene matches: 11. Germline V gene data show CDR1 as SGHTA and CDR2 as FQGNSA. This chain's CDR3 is CASSLANDRGLGYNEQFF. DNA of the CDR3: TGTGCCAGCAGCTTAGCGAATGACAGGGGTTTAGGGTACAATGAGCAGTTCTTC.

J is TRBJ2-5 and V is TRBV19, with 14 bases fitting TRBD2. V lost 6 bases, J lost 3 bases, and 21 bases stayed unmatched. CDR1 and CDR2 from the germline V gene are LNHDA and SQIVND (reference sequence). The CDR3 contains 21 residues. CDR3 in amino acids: CASSELGTSGGLHPLKETQYF. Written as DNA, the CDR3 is TGTGCCAGTAGCGAACTCGGGACTAGCGGGGGCCTCCACCCCCTTAAAGAGACCCAGTACTTC.

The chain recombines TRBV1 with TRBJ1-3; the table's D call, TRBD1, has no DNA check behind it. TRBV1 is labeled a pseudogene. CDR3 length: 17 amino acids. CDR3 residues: CTSSQDGHPETGNTIYF. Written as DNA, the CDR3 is TGCACCAGCAGCCAAGACGGACACCCGGAGACTGGAAACACCATATATTTT.

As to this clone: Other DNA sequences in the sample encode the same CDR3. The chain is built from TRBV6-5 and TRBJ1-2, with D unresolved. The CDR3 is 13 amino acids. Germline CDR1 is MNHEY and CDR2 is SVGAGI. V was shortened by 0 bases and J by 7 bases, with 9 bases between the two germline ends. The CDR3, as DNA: TGTGCCAGCAGTTACTCGAGAGGCTCTGGCTACACCTTC. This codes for CASSYSRGSGYTF.

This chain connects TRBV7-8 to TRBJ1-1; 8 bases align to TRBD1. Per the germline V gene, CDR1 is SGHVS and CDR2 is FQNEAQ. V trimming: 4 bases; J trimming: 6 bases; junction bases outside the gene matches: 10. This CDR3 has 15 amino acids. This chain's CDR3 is CASSSWDRRSPEAFF. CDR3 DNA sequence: TGTGCCAGCAGCTCCTGGGACAGGAGATCGCCTGAAGCTTTCTTT.

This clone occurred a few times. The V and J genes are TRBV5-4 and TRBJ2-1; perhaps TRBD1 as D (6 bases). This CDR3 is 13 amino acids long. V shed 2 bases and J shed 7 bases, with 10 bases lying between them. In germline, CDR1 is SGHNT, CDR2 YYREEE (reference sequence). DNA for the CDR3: TGTGCCAGCAGCTTTGACAGGCCGAATGAGCAGTTCTTC. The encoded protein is CASSFDRPNEQFF.

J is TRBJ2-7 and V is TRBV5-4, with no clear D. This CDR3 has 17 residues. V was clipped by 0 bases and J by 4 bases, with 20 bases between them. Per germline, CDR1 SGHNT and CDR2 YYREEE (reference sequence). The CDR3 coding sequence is TGTGCCAGCAGCTTGGGCCCTTCTAGGCCCCGTCGTTACGAGCAGTACTTC. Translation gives CASSLGPSRPRRYEQYF.

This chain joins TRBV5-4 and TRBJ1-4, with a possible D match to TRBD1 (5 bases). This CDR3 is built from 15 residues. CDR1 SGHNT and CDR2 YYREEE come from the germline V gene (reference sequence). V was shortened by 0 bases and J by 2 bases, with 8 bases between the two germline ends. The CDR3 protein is CASSLAAGTNEKLFF. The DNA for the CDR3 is TGTGCCAGCAGCTTGGCGGCAGGGACTAATGAAAAACTGTTTTTT.

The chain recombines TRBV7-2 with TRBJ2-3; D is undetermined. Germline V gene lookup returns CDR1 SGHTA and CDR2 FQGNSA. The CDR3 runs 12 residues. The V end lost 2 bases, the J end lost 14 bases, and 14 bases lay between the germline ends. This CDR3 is CASSLMENTPYF. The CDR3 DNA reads TGTGCCAGCAGCTTAATGGAGAACACTCCGTATTTT.

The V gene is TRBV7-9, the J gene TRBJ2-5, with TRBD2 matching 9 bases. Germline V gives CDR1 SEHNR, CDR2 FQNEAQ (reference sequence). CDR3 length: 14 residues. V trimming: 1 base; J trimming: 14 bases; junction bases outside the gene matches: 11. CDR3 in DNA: TGTGCCAGCAGCTTAGAACAGCGGGGGGCTACCAGATACTTC. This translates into CASSLEQRGATRYF.

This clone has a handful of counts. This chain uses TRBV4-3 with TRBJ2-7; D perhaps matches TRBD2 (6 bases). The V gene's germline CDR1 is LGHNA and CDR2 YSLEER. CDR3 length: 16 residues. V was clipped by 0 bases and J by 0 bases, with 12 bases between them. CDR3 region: CASSQDMADYSYEQYF. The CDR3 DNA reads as TGCGCCAGCAGCCAAGATATGGCGGACTACTCCTACGAGCAGTACTTC.

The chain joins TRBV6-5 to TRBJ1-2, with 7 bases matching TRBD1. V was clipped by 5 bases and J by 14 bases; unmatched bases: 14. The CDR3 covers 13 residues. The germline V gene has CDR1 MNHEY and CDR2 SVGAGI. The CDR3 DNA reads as TGTGCCAGCAGTCAGTCCGGGACAGCCTCTGGGACCTTC. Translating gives CASSQSGTASGTF.

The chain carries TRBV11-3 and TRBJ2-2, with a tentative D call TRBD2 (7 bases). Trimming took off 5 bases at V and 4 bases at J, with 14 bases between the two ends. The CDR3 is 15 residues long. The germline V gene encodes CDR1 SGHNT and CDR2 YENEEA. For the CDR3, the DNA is TGTGCCAGCAGCGGGGGGGGCGGGGTCACCGGGGAGCTGTTTTTT. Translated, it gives CASSGGGGVTGELFF.

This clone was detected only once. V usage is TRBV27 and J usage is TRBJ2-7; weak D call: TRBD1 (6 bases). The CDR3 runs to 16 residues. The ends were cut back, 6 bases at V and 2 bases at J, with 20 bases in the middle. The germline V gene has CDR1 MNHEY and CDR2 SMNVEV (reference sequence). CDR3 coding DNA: TGTGCCAGCAGCCTCCAAAGTGGGGACAAAGCCTACGAGCAGTACTTC. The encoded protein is CASSLQSGDKAYEQYF.

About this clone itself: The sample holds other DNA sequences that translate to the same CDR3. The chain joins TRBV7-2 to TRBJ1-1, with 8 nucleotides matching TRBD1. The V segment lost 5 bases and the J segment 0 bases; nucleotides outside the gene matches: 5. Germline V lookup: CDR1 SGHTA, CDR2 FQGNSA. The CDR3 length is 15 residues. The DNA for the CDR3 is TGTGCCAGCAGCCCGAGGACAGGGATGAACACTGAAGCTTTCTTT. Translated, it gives CASSPRTGMNTEAFF.

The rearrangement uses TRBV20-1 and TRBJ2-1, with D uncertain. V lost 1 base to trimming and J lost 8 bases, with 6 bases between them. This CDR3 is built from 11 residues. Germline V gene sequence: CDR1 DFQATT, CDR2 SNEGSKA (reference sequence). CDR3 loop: CSARVVDEQFF. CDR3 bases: TGCAGTGCTAGAGTTGTCGATGAGCAGTTCTTC.

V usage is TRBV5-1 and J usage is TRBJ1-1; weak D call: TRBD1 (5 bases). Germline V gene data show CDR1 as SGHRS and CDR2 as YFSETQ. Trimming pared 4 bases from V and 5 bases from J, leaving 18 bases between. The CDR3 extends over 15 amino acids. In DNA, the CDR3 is TGCGCCAGCAGCCCTCAGAGGCAGGGCAAAACTGAAGCTTTCTTT. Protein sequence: CASSPQRQGKTEAFF. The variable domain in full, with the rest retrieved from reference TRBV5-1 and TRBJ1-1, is KAGVTQTPRYLIKTRGQQVTLSCSPISGHRSVSWYQQTPGQGLQFLFEYFSETQRNKGNFPGRFSGRQFSNSRSEMNVSTLELGDSALYLCASSPQRQGKTEAFFGQGTRLTVV.

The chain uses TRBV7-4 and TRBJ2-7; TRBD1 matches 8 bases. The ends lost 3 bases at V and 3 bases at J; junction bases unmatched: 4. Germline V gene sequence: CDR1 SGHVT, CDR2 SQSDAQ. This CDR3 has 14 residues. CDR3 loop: CASSFKQGDYEQYF. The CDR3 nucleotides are TGTGCCAGCAGCTTTAAACAGGGGGACTACGAGCAGTACTTC.